The 23 T cell receptor beta chains in this list originate from one sample, sequenced in a study of control samples from healthy donors and cancer patients. Sequencing was performed with immunoSEQ multiplex PCR; in TCRdb, only in-frame clones are kept and a portion is missing. The sample has about 160,000 clones; roughly nine tenths are singletons. Sequencing used blood. The receptor source for this set is a woman aged 25-40 years in good health.

This clone occurred a few times. CDR3 in DNA: TGTGCCAGCAGCTTAGGGGAGGCCCCTGAAGCTTTCTTT. This encodes CASSLGEAPEAFF. The rearrangement uses TRBV7-9 and TRBJ1-1, with unresolved D. Germline assignment: CDR1 SEHNR and CDR2 FQNEAQ (reference sequence). Trimming cost V 1 base and J 6 bases, with 9 bases left between them. This CDR3 is built from 13 residues.

The CDR3, as DNA: TGTGCCAGCAGTCAACTACTAGCGGGGGGTTACAATGAGCAGTTCTTC. It encodes CASSQLLAGGYNEQFF. The chain couples TRBV27 to TRBJ2-1, with 12 bases aligning to TRBD2. The CDR3 contains 16 residues. The V gene's germline CDR1 is MNHEY and CDR2 SMNVEV (reference sequence). With V trimmed by 5 bases and J by 4 bases, 6 bases remained unmatched.

This clone was seen only once. The gene calls are TRBV7-6 and TRBJ2-2; D gene uncertain. CDR3 size: 17 residues. CDR1 is SGHVS and CDR2 is FNYEAQ in the germline V gene. Trimming left V 3 bases short and J 1 base short, with 15 bases between. The chain's CDR3 is CASSFSIKGRNTGELFF. The CDR3 nucleotides are TGTGCCAGCAGCTTTTCTATTAAGGGCCGGAACACCGGGGAGCTGTTTTTT.

The chain links TRBV7-8 to TRBJ2-1; 8 bases agree with TRBD2. Losses at the gene ends were 1 base for V and 4 bases for J; bases not matched to a gene: 3. This CDR3 has 15 amino acids. Per the germline V gene, CDR1 is SGHVS and CDR2 is FQNEAQ. CDR3 region: CASSLVREAYNEQFF. As DNA, the CDR3 is TGTGCCAGCAGCTTAGTGCGGGAGGCTTACAATGAGCAGTTCTTC. The complete variable domain, with remaining parts taken from reference TRBV7-8 and TRBJ2-1, reads GAGVSQSPRYKVAKRGQDVALRCDPISGHVSLFWYQQALGQGPEFLTYFQNEAQLDKSGLPSDRFFAERPEGSVSTLKIQRTQQEDSAVYLCASSLVREAYNEQFFGPGTRLTVL.

There are a few counts of this clone. V gene TRBV6-2 or TRBV6-3 combines with J gene TRBJ2-2, with 10 bases fitting TRBD2. J was trimmed by 0 bases and V by 4 bases; bases with no gene match: 2. Per germline, CDR1 MNHEY and CDR2 SVGEGT. The CDR3 is 16 amino acids. CDR3 sequence (DNA): TGTGCCAGCAGTTCCCTAGCGGGAGCGAACACCGGGGAGCTGTTTTTT. Translating it yields CASSSLAGANTGELFF.

V is TRBV15 and J is TRBJ2-2, with 14 bases fitting TRBD2. V shed 1 base and J 0 bases; nucleotides not matched to a gene: 4. This CDR3 region has 19 residues. Germline loops: CDR1 LNHNV, CDR2 YYDKDF (reference sequence). The CDR3 DNA reads as TGTGCCACCAGCAGAGGACTAGCGGGAGGGCCGTCGAACACCGGGGAGCTGTTTTTT. Residues: CATSRGLAGGPSNTGELFF. Together with reference TRBV15 and TRBJ2-2, the CDR3 gives the full variable domain: DAMVIQNPRYQVTQFGKPVTLSCSQTLNHNVMYWYQQKSSQAPKLLFHYYDKDFNNEADTPDNFQSRRPNTSFCFLDIRSPGLGDTAMYLCATSRGLAGGPSNTGELFFGEGSRLTVL.

V gene TRBV30 combines with J gene TRBJ2-7; D ambiguous. The CDR3 is made up of 13 amino acids. The germline V and J ends were trimmed by 6 bases and 6 bases, with 18 bases remaining between them. Germline CDR1 is GTSNPN and CDR2 is SVGIG (reference sequence). The CDR3 here is CACLRRGVSEQYF. CDR3 coding DNA: TGTGCCTGCCTACGCCGAGGTGTAAGCGAGCAGTACTTC. Based on the CDR3 plus reference TRBV30 and TRBJ2-7, the full variable domain is SQTIHQWPATLVQPVGSPLSLECTVEGTSNPNLYWYRQAAGRGLQLLFYSVGIGQISSEVPQNLSASRPQDRQFILSSKKLLLSDSGFYLCACLRRGVSEQYFGPGTRLTVT.

The rearrangement uses TRBV19 and TRBJ2-7; 7 nucleotides match TRBD1. CDR1 and CDR2 from the germline V gene are LNHDA and SQIVND (reference sequence). The CDR3 is made up of 13 amino acids. The J segment lost 2 bases and the V segment lost 5 bases, leaving 3 bases of the junction unmatched. In DNA form, the CDR3 reads TGTGCCAGTAGTGGGGGACAGCCCTACGAGCAGTACTTC. As protein: CASSGGQPYEQYF.

This sequence joins TRBV5-6 and TRBJ2-5; 7 bases map to TRBD1. Germline lookup yields CDR1 SGHDT and CDR2 YYEEEE. CDR3 length: 16 residues. V gave up 3 bases and J gave up 1 base; unmatched junction bases: 9. CDR3 in amino acids: CASSSGTATVQETQYF. The CDR3 coding sequence is TGTGCCAGCAGCTCCGGGACAGCAACTGTCCAAGAGACCCAGTACTTC.

The chain joins TRBV5-1 to TRBJ2-2; TRBD2 matches 7 bases. The V and J ends lost 4 bases and 3 bases, in that order; junction bases with no gene match: 15. The CDR3 has 18 amino acids. The germline V gene encodes CDR1 SGHRS and CDR2 YFSETQ. This chain's CDR3 is CASSLRPRSGTYTGELFF. The CDR3 DNA is TGCGCCAGCAGCCTTAGACCGAGAAGCGGGACCTACACCGGGGAGCTGTTTTTT.

The V call is TRBV28, the J call TRBJ1-4, with TRBD1 as a possible D gene (6 bases). V shed 7 bases and J shed 4 bases, with 13 bases lying between them. The germline CDR1 and CDR2 sequences are MDHEN and SYDVKM. The CDR3 is made up of 14 amino acids. The CDR3 DNA is TGTGCCAGCACGTTAGGGGGGTTTAATGAAAAACTGTTTTTT. Translated, it gives CASTLGGFNEKLFF.

The chain uses TRBV5-4 and TRBJ1-2; D not certain. The CDR3 sequence is 13 residues long. Trimming shortened V by 4 bases and J by 5 bases, and 12 bases separated the two germline ends. CDR1 is SGHNT and CDR2 is YYREEE in the germline V gene (reference sequence). CDR3 amino acids: CASSQDGAYGYTF. Written as DNA, the CDR3 is TGTGCCAGCAGCCAGGACGGAGCATATGGCTACACCTTC.

This clone was counted a few times. The V call is TRBV6-4, the J call TRBJ2-1; a weak D match, TRBD2 (5 bases). Germline lookup yields CDR1 MRHNA and CDR2 SNTAGT. V was trimmed by 5 bases and J by 7 bases, leaving 18 bases between them. The CDR3 is made up of 15 amino acids. This CDR3 reads CASSPSGGTTNEQFF. In nucleotides, the CDR3 is TGTGCCAGCAGTCCCAGCGGAGGCACCACGAATGAGCAGTTCTTC.

This clone appeared a few times. This chain links TRBV25-1 with TRBJ2-5; possibly TRBD1 for D (5 bases). CDR3 length equals 13 residues. Trimming left V 7 bases short and J 4 bases short, with 13 bases between. In germline, CDR1 is MGHDK, CDR2 SYGVNS. CDR3 sequence: CASTPRARETQYF. The CDR3 coding sequence is TGTGCCAGCACCCCCAGGGCGCGAGAGACCCAGTACTTC.

About this clone: The junction differs from germline at one of its ends, possibly a read error. The chain recombines TRBV6-2 or TRBV6-3 with TRBJ1-1; 7 nucleotides agree with TRBD1. CDR1 MNHEY and CDR2 SVGEGT come from the germline V gene. The CDR3 runs 15 residues. In nucleotides, the CDR3 is TGTGCCAGCACTTACGTTCAGGGACAGACTGCTGAAGCTTTCTTT. Protein: CASTYVQGQTAEAFF.

This chain uses TRBV7-9 with TRBJ2-5; the D gene could be TRBD1 or TRBD2 (6 bases each). V lost 4 bases and J lost 7, with 22 bases in between. The CDR3 has 16 residues. Looked up from germline, CDR1 is SEHNR and CDR2 is FQNEAQ (reference sequence). The CDR3 region is CASSSSTGLRGGTQYF. CDR3 bases: TGTGCCAGCAGCTCTAGCACAGGACTAAGAGGGGGGACCCAGTACTTC. The full variable domain, its missing parts supplied by reference TRBV7-9 and TRBJ2-5, is DTGVSQNPRHKITKRGQNVTFRCDPISEHNRLYWYRQTLGQGPEFLTYFQNEAQLEKSRLLSDRFSAERPKGSFSTLEIQRTEQGDSAMYLCASSSSTGLRGGTQYFGPGTRLLVL.

The chain links TRBV12-3 or TRBV12-4 to TRBJ2-7; tentative D call: TRBD2 (6 bases). CDR3 length: 12 amino acids. V was trimmed by 6 bases and J by 3 bases, leaving 9 bases between them. Here the CDR3 reads CASRSGSYEQYF. The CDR3 nucleotides read TGTGCCAGCAGATCCGGGAGCTACGAGCAGTACTTC.

The chain has TRBV4-1 and TRBJ1-1; 7 nucleotides match TRBD1. V gave up 1 base and J gave up 7 bases; unmatched junction bases: 9. This CDR3 contains 15 residues. Germline V gene lookup returns CDR1 MGHRA and CDR2 YSYEKL. The CDR3 protein is CASSQVMRGQSEAFF. The CDR3 region has the DNA TGCGCCAGCAGCCAAGTAATGAGGGGGCAAAGTGAAGCTTTCTTT.

V usage is TRBV5-1 and J usage is TRBJ2-3, with 7 bases lining up with TRBD2. The V gene's germline CDR1 is SGHRS and CDR2 YFSETQ. The CDR3 is 15 amino acids. The V and J ends lost 3 bases and 6 bases, in that order; junction bases with no gene match: 10. CDR3: CASSWVAGVLDTQYF. The CDR3, as DNA: TGCGCCAGCAGCTGGGTAGCGGGTGTACTGGATACGCAGTATTTT. Complete variable domain (other parts from reference TRBV5-1 and TRBJ2-3): KAGVTQTPRYLIKTRGQQVTLSCSPISGHRSVSWYQQTPGQGLQFLFEYFSETQRNKGNFPGRFSGRQFSNSRSEMNVSTLELGDSALYLCASSWVAGVLDTQYFGPGTRLTVL.

This chain links TRBV6-2 or TRBV6-3 with TRBJ1-2, with D perhaps TRBD1 (6 bases). Germline V lookup: CDR1 MNHEY, CDR2 SVGEGT. V lost 2 bases and J 12 bases, leaving 13 bases between the germline ends. This CDR3 comprises 12 residues. The CDR3 sequence: CASSYRTEEHTF. CDR3 nucleotide sequence: TGTGCCAGCAGTTACCGGACAGAAGAGCACACCTTC.

This sequence joins TRBV6-5 and TRBJ2-7; D is unresolved. Germline V gives CDR1 MNHEY, CDR2 SVGAGI. V was clipped by 2 bases and J by 3 bases, with 8 bases between them. CDR3 length: 13 residues. The CDR3 coding sequence is TGTGCCAGCAGTTACGCACAGCTCTACGAGCAGTACTTC. Translation: CASSYAQLYEQYF.

This clone has only one observation. The V gene is TRBV28, the J gene TRBJ1-3; no clear D. V lost 7 bases to trimming and J lost 4 bases, with 35 bases between them. Looked up from germline, CDR1 is MDHEN and CDR2 is SYDVKM. CDR3 size: 21 residues. CDR3 bases: TGTGCCAGCACCATAGGTGGAGTCTGGGGTCGGATGCTTGAATCAGGAAACACCATATATTTT. Translated: CASTIGGVWGRMLESGNTIYF.

The rearrangement uses TRBV27 and TRBJ2-2; D may be TRBD2 (5 bases). V was trimmed by 7 bases and J by 0 bases, leaving 18 bases between them. CDR1 is MNHEY, CDR2 SMNVEV, per germline (reference sequence). The CDR3 totals 17 residues. The CDR3 sequence: CASKFLRSGSNTGELFF. The CDR3 DNA is TGTGCCAGCAAGTTTTTAAGGAGCGGATCGAACACCGGGGAGCTGTTTTTT.